A selection of T cell receptor beta chains follows, all from one sample in a study of early T cells in non-severe SARS-CoV-2 infection. Using its own MiXCR run on the 5' RACE reads, TCRdb lists one record per CDR3 protein. The data contain 35,000 to 45,000 distinct CDR3 sequences, around 6% of them singletons. Material: whole blood. These receptors originate from an adult who was a healthcare worker with PCR-confirmed SARS-CoV-2 infection or an uninfected control (not recorded which). Each CDR3 is given with its conserved first and last residue. A D gene is named only where the DNA matches it firmly. Rows may omit the clone size; those that give it use once, few, many or a size class.

clone size: .; D gene: TRBD1; V gene: TRBV4-1; J gene: TRBJ1-1; CDR3 DNA: TGCGCCAGCAGCCATCCGGGACAGGGGCGCGGCACTGAAGCTTTCTTT; CDR3 protein: CASSHPGQGRGTEAFF
clone size: .; D gene: TRBD1; V gene: TRBV2; J gene: TRBJ1-2; CDR3 DNA: TGTGCCAGCAGCCACTCCGGGACAGTCTATGGCTACACCTTC; CDR3 protein: CASSHSGTVYGYTF
clone size: many; D gene: .; V gene: TRBV28; J gene: TRBJ1-2; CDR3 DNA: TGTGCCAGCAGTTTTAGGCCCTATGGCTACACCTTC; CDR3 protein: CASSFRPYGYTF
clone size: few; D gene: .; V gene: TRBV6-6; J gene: TRBJ1-4; CDR3 DNA: TGTGCCAGCAGGCAATTTTATCTGGCAACTAATGAAAAACTGTTTTTT; CDR3 protein: CASRQFYLATNEKLFF
clone size: few; D gene: TRBD1; V gene: TRBV28; J gene: TRBJ1-5; CDR3 DNA: TGTGCCAGCAGCCTACAGGGGGCTGGTCAGCCCCAGCATTTT; CDR3 protein: CASSLQGAGQPQHF
clone size: many; D gene: .; V gene: TRBV25-1; J gene: TRBJ2-3; CDR3 DNA: TGTGCCAGCAGTGAATATACTAGCCGCGGCACAGATACGCAGTATTTT; CDR3 protein: CASSEYTSRGTDTQYF
clone size: many; D gene: .; V gene: TRBV4-3; J gene: TRBJ2-1; CDR3 DNA: TGCGCCAGCAGCCAAGTATTTGCCAATGAGCAGTTCTTC; CDR3 protein: CASSQVFANEQFF
clone size: many; D gene: TRBD2; V gene: TRBV5-4; J gene: TRBJ2-1; CDR3 DNA: TGTGCCAGCAGCTTCAGCCGCGGGGGTTCCTACAATGAGCAGTTCTTC; CDR3 protein: CASSFSRGGSYNEQFF
clone size: many; D gene: .; V gene: TRBV20-1; J gene: TRBJ1-2; CDR3 DNA: TGCAGTGCTACGGAGGGGGTTGGCTATGGCTACACCTTC; CDR3 protein: CSATEGVGYGYTF
clone size: .; D gene: .; V gene: TRBV6-2/TRBV6-3; J gene: TRBJ2-2; CDR3 DNA: TGTGCCAGCAGCCCACAGGCTCCGGGGGCCGGGGAGCTGTTTTTT; CDR3 protein: CASSPQAPGAGELFF
clone size: few; D gene: .; V gene: TRBV6-2/TRBV6-3; J gene: TRBJ1-2; CDR3 DNA: TGTGCCAGCAGTGCCCAACTTGCGAACTATGGCTACACCTTC; CDR3 protein: CASSAQLANYGYTF
clone size: few; D gene: TRBD2; V gene: TRBV12-3/TRBV12-4; J gene: TRBJ2-7; CDR3 DNA: TGTGCCAGCAGCCCAAGCGGGGGGGCCTATCACGAGCAGTACTTC; CDR3 protein: CASSPSGGAYHEQYF
clone size: few; D gene: .; V gene: TRBV28; J gene: TRBJ1-1; CDR3 DNA: TGTGCCAGCGCAATTTGGAACACTGAAGCTTTCTTT; CDR3 protein: CASAIWNTEAFF
clone size: .; D gene: .; V gene: TRBV18; J gene: TRBJ1-4; CDR3 DNA: TGTGCCAGCTCACCGACTCGGGGAACTAATGAAAAACTGTTTTTT; CDR3 protein: CASSPTRGTNEKLFF
clone size: few; D gene: TRBD2; V gene: TRBV9; J gene: TRBJ2-3; CDR3 DNA: TGTGCCAGCAGCACCCGAGGTAGCGGGGGGAACCCAGATACGCAGTATTTT; CDR3 protein: CASSTRGSGGNPDTQYF
clone size: many; D gene: TRBD1; V gene: TRBV12-3/TRBV12-4; J gene: TRBJ1-1; CDR3 DNA: TGTGCCAGCAGTTTTTTAGGGGGCTCGAGGACAGCTTTCTTT; CDR3 protein: CASSFLGGSRTAFF
clone size: .; D gene: TRBD1; V gene: TRBV28; J gene: TRBJ2-1; CDR3 DNA: TGTGCCAGCAGTTTAGAGGGGGCCATGACCCATGAGCAGTTCTTC; CDR3 protein: CASSLEGAMTHEQFF
clone size: many; D gene: .; V gene: TRBV5-1; J gene: TRBJ2-3; CDR3 DNA: TGCGCCAGCAGCTTCCTACAGGGTAGCACAGATACGCAGTATTTT; CDR3 protein: CASSFLQGSTDTQYF
clone size: .; D gene: .; V gene: TRBV5-1; J gene: TRBJ2-5; CDR3 DNA: TGCGCCAGCAGCATCTCAGGGGCCTTGTACTTC; CDR3 protein: CASSISGALYF
clone size: many; D gene: TRBD2; V gene: TRBV10-2; J gene: TRBJ2-1; CDR3 DNA: TGCGCCAGCAGTGGCCGGGCGGGGGGGTCCTACAATGAGCAGTTCTTC; CDR3 protein: CASSGRAGGSYNEQFF
clone size: few; D gene: .; V gene: TRBV10-3; J gene: TRBJ1-1; CDR3 DNA: TGTGCCATCAGTGAGTCATCGGTCTCATTGAACACTGAAGCTTTCTTT; CDR3 protein: CAISESSVSLNTEAFF
clone size: .; D gene: .; V gene: TRBV11-2; J gene: TRBJ2-3; CDR3 DNA: TGTGCCAGCAGCTTAGGTACCACAGGCACAGATACGCAGTATTTT; CDR3 protein: CASSLGTTGTDTQYF
clone size: many; D gene: TRBD2; V gene: TRBV7-6; J gene: TRBJ2-5; CDR3 DNA: TGTGCCAGCAGCTTAGCGCTAGCGGGGGGGACGAGAGAGACCCAGTACTTC; CDR3 protein: CASSLALAGGTRETQYF
clone size: many; D gene: .; V gene: TRBV28; J gene: TRBJ2-3; CDR3 DNA: TGTGCCAGCAGTTCGCCCCCGGCTATGGCGGATACGCAGTATTTT; CDR3 protein: CASSSPPAMADTQYF
clone size: many; D gene: TRBD1; V gene: TRBV20-1; J gene: TRBJ1-4; CDR3 DNA: TGCAGTGCTGAGGGACAGGGGGCTGAAAAACTGTTTTTT; CDR3 protein: CSAEGQGAEKLFF
clone size: many; D gene: .; V gene: TRBV12-3/TRBV12-4; J gene: TRBJ2-5; CDR3 DNA: TGTGCCAGCGGGGGGGCGCGAGAGACCCAGTACTTC; CDR3 protein: CASGGARETQYF
clone size: few; D gene: TRBD2; V gene: TRBV24-1; J gene: TRBJ2-5; CDR3 DNA: TGTGCCACCAGTGAGGGACTAGCGGTAGAGACCCAGTACTTC; CDR3 protein: CATSEGLAVETQYF
clone size: many; D gene: .; V gene: TRBV11-2; J gene: TRBJ1-5; CDR3 DNA: TGTGCCAGCAGCGATTCTACAGGGTATCAGCCCCAGCATTTT; CDR3 protein: CASSDSTGYQPQHF
clone size: many; D gene: TRBD2; V gene: TRBV12-3/TRBV12-4; J gene: TRBJ2-4; CDR3 DNA: TGTGCCAGCAGTTCCAGCGGGGGAGGAAACATTCAGTACTTC; CDR3 protein: CASSSSGGGNIQYF
clone size: many; D gene: .; V gene: TRBV6-6; J gene: TRBJ1-5; CDR3 DNA: TGTGCCAGCAGTTACGGGGATGGCAATCAGCCCCAGCATTTT; CDR3 protein: CASSYGDGNQPQHF
clone size: few; D gene: TRBD2; V gene: TRBV5-6; J gene: TRBJ2-5; CDR3 DNA: TGTGCCAGCAGCTCGGAAGGGACTAGCGGGGGGTATGAGACCCAGTACTTC; CDR3 protein: CASSSEGTSGGYETQYF
clone size: many; D gene: .; V gene: TRBV30; J gene: TRBJ1-2; CDR3 DNA: TGTGCCTGGAGTGTACATAGTAATGGCTACACCTTC; CDR3 protein: CAWSVHSNGYTF
clone size: few; D gene: .; V gene: TRBV12-3/TRBV12-4; J gene: TRBJ2-5; CDR3 DNA: TGTGCCAGCAGTTTATTGGGCCCGGAGACCCAGTACTTC; CDR3 protein: CASSLLGPETQYF
clone size: .; D gene: .; V gene: TRBV7-2; J gene: TRBJ2-7; CDR3 DNA: TGTGCCAGCAGTATCGACAGGTGGTACGAGCAGTACTTC; CDR3 protein: CASSIDRWYEQYF
clone size: many; D gene: .; V gene: TRBV18; J gene: TRBJ2-1; CDR3 DNA: TGTGCCAGCTCACCGACGGAGACCACCTACAATGAGCAGTTCTTC; CDR3 protein: CASSPTETTYNEQFF
clone size: few; D gene: TRBD1; V gene: TRBV25-1; J gene: TRBJ1-4; CDR3 DNA: TGTGCCAGCAGTGGGGTACCCGGGACAGGGGGTGAAAAACTGTTTTTT; CDR3 protein: CASSGVPGTGGEKLFF
clone size: few; D gene: TRBD2; V gene: TRBV5-1; J gene: TRBJ2-3; CDR3 DNA: TGCGCCAGCAGCTTGGAGGGAGGGGCTGGAGATACGCAGTATTTT; CDR3 protein: CASSLEGGAGDTQYF
clone size: many; D gene: .; V gene: TRBV7-9; J gene: TRBJ2-1; CDR3 DNA: TGTGCCAGCAGCTCGCACAGGGATTCGCCCTACAATGAGCAGTTCTTC; CDR3 protein: CASSSHRDSPYNEQFF
clone size: .; D gene: .; V gene: TRBV7-9; J gene: TRBJ2-3; CDR3 DNA: TGTGCCAGCAGCTCCTCCTTTGCAGATACGCAGTATTTT; CDR3 protein: CASSSSFADTQYF
clone size: many; D gene: .; V gene: TRBV6-1; J gene: TRBJ2-7; CDR3 DNA: TGTGCCAGCAGTGACAGGGCCCTGGACCCTTACGAGCAGTACTTC; CDR3 protein: CASSDRALDPYEQYF
clone size: .; D gene: .; V gene: TRBV27; J gene: TRBJ2-7; CDR3 DNA: TGTGCCAGCAGTTTAACAGACCCCCGAGGAGGGGACGAGCAGTACTTC; CDR3 protein: CASSLTDPRGGDEQYF
clone size: .; D gene: TRBD2; V gene: TRBV19; J gene: TRBJ2-3; CDR3 DNA: TGTGCCAGTAGTTCTCCGACTAGCGCGGTCGGCACAGATACGCAGTATTTT; CDR3 protein: CASSSPTSAVGTDTQYF
clone size: .; D gene: TRBD1; V gene: TRBV28; J gene: TRBJ1-1; CDR3 DNA: TGTGCCAGCAGCAAAGACAGGGCTCTGAACACTGAAGCTTTCTTT; CDR3 protein: CASSKDRALNTEAFF
clone size: many; D gene: .; V gene: TRBV7-6; J gene: TRBJ1-2; CDR3 DNA: TGTGCCAGCAGCTCGTCACGGGGGACCTATGGCTACACCTTC; CDR3 protein: CASSSSRGTYGYTF
clone size: many; D gene: .; V gene: TRBV6-5; J gene: TRBJ2-1; CDR3 DNA: TGTGCCACCCAGATAGCCCAAACCACCAATGAGCAGTTCTTC; CDR3 protein: CATQIAQTTNEQFF
clone size: many; D gene: .; V gene: TRBV6-1; J gene: TRBJ1-1; CDR3 DNA: TGTGCCAGCACGTCCCTGTCGAACACTGAAGCTTTCTTT; CDR3 protein: CASTSLSNTEAFF
clone size: few; D gene: .; V gene: TRBV14; J gene: TRBJ2-7; CDR3 DNA: TGTGCCAGCAGCCAAACAAGCTCCTACGAGCAGTACTTC; CDR3 protein: CASSQTSSYEQYF
clone size: .; D gene: .; V gene: TRBV5-6; J gene: TRBJ2-1; CDR3 DNA: TGTGCCAGCAGCACCTCGGAAATATTGGGGAATGAGCAGTTCTTC; CDR3 protein: CASSTSEILGNEQFF
clone size: .; D gene: TRBD1; V gene: TRBV5-1; J gene: TRBJ2-5; CDR3 DNA: TGCGCCAGCAGCCCGACAGGGTTGGAGACCCAGTACTTC; CDR3 protein: CASSPTGLETQYF
clone size: many; D gene: .; V gene: TRBV11-2; J gene: TRBJ1-6; CDR3 DNA: TGTGCCAGCAGCTTAACTCGTTCACCCCTCCACTTT; CDR3 protein: CASSLTRSPLHF
clone size: .; D gene: TRBD1; V gene: TRBV29-1; J gene: TRBJ2-7; CDR3 DNA: TGCAGCGTCCAGGGGACAGACAGCTCCTACGAGCAGTACTTC; CDR3 protein: CSVQGTDSSYEQYF
clone size: few; D gene: .; V gene: TRBV27; J gene: TRBJ1-5; CDR3 DNA: TGTGCCAGCAGTTTGAGTGGGGTACAGCCCCAGCATTTT; CDR3 protein: CASSLSGVQPQHF
clone size: many; D gene: .; V gene: TRBV29-1; J gene: TRBJ2-7; CDR3 DNA: TGCAGTTTTGAGGGAGGCACAGACCCTTATCAGCAGTACTTC; CDR3 protein: CSFEGGTDPYQQYF
clone size: many; D gene: TRBD1; V gene: TRBV5-1; J gene: TRBJ2-7; CDR3 DNA: TGCGCCAGCAGCGCACAGGGGAACGCCTACGAGCAGTACTTC; CDR3 protein: CASSAQGNAYEQYF
clone size: many; D gene: .; V gene: TRBV7-2; J gene: TRBJ2-2; CDR3 DNA: TGTGCCAGCAGCTTATGGTGGGGAAGGGCCGGGGAGCTGTTTTTT; CDR3 protein: CASSLWWGRAGELFF